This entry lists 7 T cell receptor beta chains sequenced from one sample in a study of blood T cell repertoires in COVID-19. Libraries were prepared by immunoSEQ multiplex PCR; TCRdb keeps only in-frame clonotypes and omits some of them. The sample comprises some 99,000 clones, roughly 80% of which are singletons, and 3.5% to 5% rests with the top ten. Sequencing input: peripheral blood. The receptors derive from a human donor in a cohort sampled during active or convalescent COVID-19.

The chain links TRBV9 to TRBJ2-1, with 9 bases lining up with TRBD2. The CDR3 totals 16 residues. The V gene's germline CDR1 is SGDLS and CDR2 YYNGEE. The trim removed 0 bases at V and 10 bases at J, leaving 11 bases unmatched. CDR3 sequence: CASSVDRASGVLEQFF. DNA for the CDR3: TGTGCCAGCAGCGTAGATCGGGCTAGCGGGGTTTTAGAGCAGTTCTTC.

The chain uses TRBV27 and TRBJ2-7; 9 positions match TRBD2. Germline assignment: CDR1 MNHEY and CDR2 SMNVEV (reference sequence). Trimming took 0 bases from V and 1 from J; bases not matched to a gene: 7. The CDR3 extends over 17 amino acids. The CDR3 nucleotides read TGTGCCAGCAGTTTATCTAGCGGGGGCCCCTGGTCCTACGAGCAGTACTTC. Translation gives CASSLSSGGPWSYEQYF.

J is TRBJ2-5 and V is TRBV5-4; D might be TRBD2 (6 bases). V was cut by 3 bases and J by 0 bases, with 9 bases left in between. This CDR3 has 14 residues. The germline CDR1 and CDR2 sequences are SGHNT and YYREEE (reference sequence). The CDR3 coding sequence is TGTGCCAGCAGCTCGGGGGTTCACCAAGAGACCCAGTACTTC. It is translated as CASSSGVHQETQYF.

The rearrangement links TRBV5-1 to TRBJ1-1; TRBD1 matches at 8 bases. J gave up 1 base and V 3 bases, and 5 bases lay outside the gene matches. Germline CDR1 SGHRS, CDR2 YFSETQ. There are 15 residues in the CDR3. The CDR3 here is CASSYAGTGNTEAFF. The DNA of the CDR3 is TGCGCCAGCAGCTATGCCGGGACAGGGAACACTGAAGCTTTCTTT.

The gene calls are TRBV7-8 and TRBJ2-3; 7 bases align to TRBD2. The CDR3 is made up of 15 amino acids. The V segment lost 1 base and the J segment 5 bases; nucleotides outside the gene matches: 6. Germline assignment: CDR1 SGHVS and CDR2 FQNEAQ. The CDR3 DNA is TGTGCCAGCAGCTTAGTGGGAGGGAGTAAAGATACGCAGTATTTT. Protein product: CASSLVGGSKDTQYF.

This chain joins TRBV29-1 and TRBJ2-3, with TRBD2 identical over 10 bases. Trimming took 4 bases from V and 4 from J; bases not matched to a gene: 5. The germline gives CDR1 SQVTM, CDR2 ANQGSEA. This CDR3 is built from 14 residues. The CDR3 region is CSVVPSGSADTQYF. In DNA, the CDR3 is TGCAGCGTTGTGCCTAGCGGGAGCGCAGATACGCAGTATTTT.

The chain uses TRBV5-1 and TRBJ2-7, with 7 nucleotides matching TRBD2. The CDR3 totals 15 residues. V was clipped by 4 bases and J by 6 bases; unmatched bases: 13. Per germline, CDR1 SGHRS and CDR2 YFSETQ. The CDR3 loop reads CASSRIAGLDGEQYF. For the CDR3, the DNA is TGCGCCAGCAGCCGGATAGCGGGCCTGGACGGCGAGCAGTACTTC.